Presented here are 23 T cell receptor beta chains from one specimen sequenced in a study of shared clonotypes between healthy human individuals. Assay: immunoSEQ multiplex PCR; the TCRdb copy retains only in-frame clones and omits some. The sample lists 2 million to 2.5 million clones, more than 90% occurring once. The sequenced sample consisted of naive CD4+ T cells sorted from blood. Subset specified: CD45RA+ positively selected. All receptors come from a man aged 18 to 29 in good health.

This chain uses TRBV28 with TRBJ1-1, with D unresolved. The V and J ends lost 7 bases and 0 bases respectively, with 12 bases between them. The germline V gene has CDR1 MDHEN and CDR2 SYDVKM. The CDR3 extends over 14 amino acids. CDR3 nucleotides: TGTGCCAGCAACAGCGGGTGGATGAACACTGAAGCTTTCTTT. It encodes CASNSGWMNTEAFF.

The chain is built from TRBV2 and TRBJ1-4; 7 bases are a match to TRBD1. The CDR3 contains 15 residues. Germline CDR1 and CDR2: SNHLY and FYNNEI. The junction had 2 bases not matched to a gene; V was cut back by 4 bases and J by 0 bases. The DNA of the CDR3 is TGTGCCAGCAGTGCGACAGGGACAACTAATGAAAAACTGTTTTTT. This gives the protein CASSATGTTNEKLFF.

This chain uses TRBV5-1 with TRBJ2-7; no reliable D call. Germline V gene data show CDR1 as SGHRS and CDR2 as YFSETQ. CDR3 length: 13 residues. The V and J ends lost 4 bases and 0 bases respectively, with 8 bases between them. The CDR3 DNA sequence: TGCGCCAGCAGCACTGACCCCTCCTACGAGCAGTACTTC. Protein product: CASSTDPSYEQYF.

A remark on this clone: This specimen includes other DNA sequences encoding the same CDR3. The chain couples TRBV14 to TRBJ2-1; possibly TRBD2 for D (6 bases). Germline V gives CDR1 SGHDN, CDR2 FVKESK. The CDR3 sequence is 16 residues long. The ends were cut back, 1 base at V and 2 bases at J, with 12 bases in the middle. CDR3 DNA: TGTGCCAGCAGCCAAGTGGGTGGGGGGACCTACAATGAGCAGTTCTTC. This translates into CASSQVGGGTYNEQFF.

This chain uses TRBV7-9 with TRBJ2-7; perhaps TRBD2 as D (6 bases). Trimming cost V 4 bases and J 1 base, with 14 bases left between them. CDR1 and CDR2 from the germline V gene are SEHNR and FQNEAQ (reference sequence). CDR3 length equals 15 residues. The CDR3 here is CASSYESGLSYEQYF. The CDR3 DNA is TGTGCCAGCAGCTATGAATCGGGACTTTCCTACGAGCAGTACTTC. Complete variable domain (other parts from reference TRBV7-9 and TRBJ2-7): DTGVSQNPRHKITKRGQNVTFRCDPISEHNRLYWYRQTLGQGPEFLTYFQNEAQLEKSRLLSDRFSAERPKGSFSTLEIQRTEQGDSAMYLCASSYESGLSYEQYFGPGTRLTVT.

The chain recombines TRBV7-9 with TRBJ2-7, with D unclear. This CDR3 has 13 amino acids. Trimming took 4 bases from V and 4 from J, leaving 11 bases between them. The germline CDR1 and CDR2 sequences are SEHNR and FQNEAQ (reference sequence). The CDR3 nucleotides read TGTGCCAGCAGCTCCTACATAAATTACGAGCAGTACTTC. Its protein product is CASSSYINYEQYF.

The CDR3 loop reads CASRPTGTGGEYEQYF. The CDR3 DNA reads as TGTGCCAGCAGGCCTACCGGGACAGGGGGCGAGTACGAGCAGTACTTC. The chain couples TRBV6-6 to TRBJ2-7, with 12 bases matching TRBD1. The CDR3 sequence is 16 residues long. CDR1 is MNHNY, CDR2 SVGAGI, per germline (reference sequence). V gave up 6 bases and J gave up 4 bases; unmatched junction bases: 10.

This sequence joins TRBV14 and TRBJ2-1; 11 bases are shared with TRBD2. V lost 4 bases, J lost 0 bases, and 5 bases stayed unmatched. This CDR3 has 17 residues. CDR1 and CDR2 from the germline V gene are SGHDN and FVKESK. The CDR3 loop is CASSRATSGVSYNEQFF. As DNA, the CDR3 is TGTGCCAGCAGCCGTGCGACTAGCGGGGTCTCCTACAATGAGCAGTTCTTC.

CDR3 DNA: TGTGCCAGCAGCCGGGACAGCCGACTAGCGTCCCACGAGCAGTACTTC. Amino acids: CASSRDSRLASHEQYF. The chain employs TRBV7-2 and TRBJ2-7, with D perhaps matching TRBD2 (8 bases). The CDR3 spans 16 residues. Trimming cost V 5 bases and J 5 bases, with 22 bases left between them. Looked up from germline, CDR1 is SGHTA and CDR2 is FQGNSA.

For this clone: This sample includes further DNA sequences coding for the same CDR3. The V call is TRBV2, the J call TRBJ1-1, with a possible D match to TRBD1 (6 bases). CDR1 and CDR2 (germline): SNHLY, FYNNEI. This CDR3 comprises 13 residues. V was pared by 6 bases and J by 0 bases, with 8 bases between. The CDR3 loop reads CASRDSLNTEAFF. In DNA form, the CDR3 reads TGTGCCAGCAGGGACAGCCTGAACACTGAAGCTTTCTTT.

V usage is TRBV9 and J usage is TRBJ2-7; 8 bases fit TRBD1. This CDR3 is 14 amino acids long. CDR1 is SGDLS, CDR2 YYNGEE, per germline. Germline trimming cut 4 bases from V and 6 bases from J; bases unmatched to any gene: 9. The CDR3 reads CASSPRQGSSEQYF. CDR3 nucleotide sequence: TGTGCCAGCAGCCCTCGACAGGGGTCGAGCGAGCAGTACTTC. Using reference TRBV9 and TRBJ2-7 for the parts outside the CDR3, the full variable domain is DSGVTQTPKHLITATGQRVTLRCSPRSGDLSVYWYQQSLDQGLQFLIQYYNGEERAKGNILERFSAQQFPDLHSELNLSSLELGDSALYFCASSPRQGSSEQYFGPGTRLTVT.

This rearrangement joins TRBV6-1 to TRBJ1-2; D uncertain. Trimming removed 5 bases at V and 10 bases at J, with 14 bases between. The CDR3 spans 12 residues. Looked up from germline, CDR1 is MNHNS and CDR2 is SASEGT. The CDR3 is CASSHLLAFYTF. The CDR3 DNA follows: TGTGCCAGCAGTCACCTGTTAGCGTTCTACACCTTC.

This clone was observed a single time. The chain uses TRBV10-3 and TRBJ1-1; D is perhaps TRBD1 (5 bases). CDR1 and CDR2 from the germline V gene are ENHRY and SYGVKD. The V and J ends lost 10 bases and 6 bases respectively, with 18 bases between them. The CDR3 has 13 amino acids. The DNA of the CDR3 is TGTGCCACCGCTGACAGCCTCGGGTCTGAAGCTTTCTTT. Protein product: CATADSLGSEAFF.

This clone showed up just once. The chain carries TRBV2 and TRBJ2-5; unclear D gene. There are 16 residues in the CDR3. Trimming left V 3 bases short and J 3 bases short, with 17 bases between. Germline V gene sequence: CDR1 SNHLY, CDR2 FYNNEI. The CDR3 coding sequence is TGTGCCAGCAGTGATATTTACTCTGGTCGTAAAGAGACCCAGTACTTC. Its translation is CASSDIYSGRKETQYF.

As for this clone: At the DNA level, this CDR3 is encoded by other sequences in the same sample as well. V gene TRBV5-4 combines with J gene TRBJ1-1; maybe TRBD1 (5 bases). The CDR3 runs 14 residues. Trimming cost V 1 base and J 1 base, with 8 bases left between them. Per the germline V gene, CDR1 is SGHNT and CDR2 is YYREEE (reference sequence). CDR3 protein: CASSLQGGNTEAFF. CDR3 nucleotide sequence: TGTGCCAGCAGCTTGCAGGGCGGGAACACTGAAGCTTTCTTT. Filled out from reference TRBV5-4 and TRBJ1-1, the complete variable domain reads ETGVTQSPTHLIKTRGQQVTLRCSSQSGHNTVSWYQQALGQGPQFIFQYYREEENGRGNFPPRFSGLQFPNYSSELNVNALELDDSALYLCASSLQGGNTEAFFGQGTRLTVV.

The rearrangement uses TRBV7-2 and TRBJ2-7, with 11 bases identical to TRBD1. CDR1 and CDR2 from the germline V gene are SGHTA and FQGNSA. This CDR3 is built from 16 residues. Trimming took 2 bases from V and 7 from J; bases not matched to a gene: 10. CDR3 nucleotide sequence: TGTGCCAGCAGCTTACCTTCGGGGACAGGGGGTCGAGAGCAGTACTTC. Translation: CASSLPSGTGGREQYF.

The rearrangement joins TRBV27 to TRBJ2-7; 8 bases align to TRBD1. V was pared by 5 bases and J by 2 bases, with 2 bases of the junction left unmatched. CDR3 length: 13 amino acids. Germline V gene data show CDR1 as MNHEY and CDR2 as SMNVEV (reference sequence). CDR3 DNA sequence: TGTGCCAGCAGTAAGGACAGGGCCTACGAGCAGTACTTC. It specifies CASSKDRAYEQYF.

The chain is built from TRBV5-8 and TRBJ1-5; D remains unclear. The germline V gene has CDR1 SGHTS and CDR2 YDEGEE. The CDR3 length is 14 residues. V lost 1 base and J 2 bases, leaving 7 bases between the germline ends. CDR3 sequence (DNA): TGTGCCAGCAGCTTGCGGGGTGGCAATCAGCCCCAGCATTTT. This sequence encodes CASSLRGGNQPQHF.

The CDR3, as DNA: TGTGCCAGCAGCTTATGGAGGAGTACAGAGACCCAGTACTTC. Its translation: CASSLWRSTETQYF. The V gene is TRBV13, the J gene TRBJ2-5, with D possibly matching TRBD2 (5 bases). Germline V CDR1 and CDR2: PRHDT, FYEKMQ (reference sequence). This CDR3 is built from 14 residues. Trimming took off 2 bases at V and 4 bases at J, with 11 bases between the two ends.

The J gene is TRBJ2-7, the V gene TRBV19; D is perhaps TRBD1 (6 bases). The V end lost 6 bases, the J end lost 2 bases, and 14 bases lay between the germline ends. Germline lookup yields CDR1 LNHDA and CDR2 SQIVND (reference sequence). This CDR3 comprises 14 residues. This CDR3 is CASSPLGQTYEQYF. CDR3 coding DNA: TGTGCCAGTAGCCCATTAGGACAGACCTACGAGCAGTACTTC.

The rearrangement joins TRBV9 to TRBJ2-1; 9 bases match TRBD1. The CDR3 consists of 16 residues. In germline, CDR1 is SGDLS, CDR2 YYNGEE. With V trimmed by 4 bases and J by 6 bases, 11 bases remained unmatched. CDR3 bases: TGTGCCAGCAGCCCTCTTAGGGACAGGGAGGGCAATGAGCAGTTCTTC. It yields the protein CASSPLRDREGNEQFF.

The chain links TRBV11-2 to TRBJ1-6, with 8 positions matching TRBD1. In germline, CDR1 is SGHAT, CDR2 FQNNGV. J lost 0 bases, V lost 5 bases, and 3 bases had no gene match. This CDR3 region has 16 residues. The CDR3 protein is CASSVTGGSYNSPLHF. The CDR3 bases are TGTGCCAGCAGCGTCACAGGGGGCTCCTATAATTCACCCCTCCACTTT.

The rearrangement links TRBV6-5 to TRBJ1-1, with a possible D match to TRBD1 (5 bases). The germline V gene has CDR1 MNHEY and CDR2 SVGAGI. Trimming removed 5 bases at V and 4 bases at J, with 14 bases between. The CDR3 length is 14 residues. The CDR3 bases are TGTGCCAGCAGTGCCCCAGGGTCCCCCACTGAAGCTTTCTTT. It is translated as CASSAPGSPTEAFF.